Below, 14 T cell receptor beta chains from the same sample are listed, as sequenced in a study of blood T cell repertoires in COVID-19. Method: immunoSEQ multiplex PCR; TCRdb's copy keeps in-frame clones and lacks some. This table has 150,000 or so clones, around nine tenths appearing once. The sequenced sample was peripheral blood. Source of these receptors: a man aged 55-75 years with COVID-19, enrolled during active disease.

CDR3 in amino acids: CSATTDRGHYEQYF. The CDR3 DNA is TGCAGCGCTACGACGGACAGGGGGCATTACGAGCAGTACTTC. The rearrangement uses TRBV29-1 and TRBJ2-7; 11 bases are shared with TRBD1. Trimming cost V 7 bases and J 4 bases; bases outside gene matches: 9. The CDR3 consists of 14 residues. Germline loops: CDR1 SQVTM, CDR2 ANQGSEA.

This chain links TRBV10-3 with TRBJ2-7, with TRBD1 identical over 9 bases. V lost 4 bases to trimming and J lost 0 bases; unmatched junction nucleotides: 4. There are 15 residues in the CDR3. The germline gives CDR1 ENHRY, CDR2 SYGVKD. CDR3 region: CAISGGQGPSYEQYF. CDR3 coding DNA: TGTGCCATCAGTGGGGGACAGGGCCCCTCCTACGAGCAGTACTTC.

As DNA, the CDR3 is TGTGCCAGCAGGGGCACAGGGTCTTATGGCTACACCTTC. It yields the protein CASRGTGSYGYTF. The chain joins TRBV6-5 to TRBJ1-2; D is possibly TRBD1 (6 bases). This CDR3 region has 13 residues. V lost 6 bases and J lost 5, with 13 bases in between. The germline CDR1 and CDR2 sequences are MNHEY and SVGAGI.

The rearrangement links TRBV23-1 to TRBJ1-3; 7 bases agree with TRBD1. TRBV23-1 is an ORF for which the function is uncertain. The CDR3 length is 15 residues. The J segment lost 2 bases and the V segment lost 3 bases, leaving 4 bases of the junction unmatched. CDR3 nucleotide sequence: TGCGCCAGCAGTCACAAGACAGGGACTGGAAACACCATATATTTT. Protein sequence: CASSHKTGTGNTIYF.

This chain joins TRBV11-3 and TRBJ1-2, with a weak D call TRBD1 (5 bases). The CDR3 length is 13 residues. The ends were cut back, 1 base at V and 8 bases at J, with 11 bases in the middle. CDR1 is SGHNT and CDR2 is YENEEA in the germline V gene. CDR3 protein: CASSLGQGQGYTF. The CDR3 DNA reads as TGTGCCAGCAGCTTAGGCCAGGGTCAAGGCTACACCTTC.

In the case of this clone: Other DNA variants within this sample encode the same CDR3. The J gene is TRBJ2-5, the V gene TRBV29-1, with 8 positions matching TRBD1. This CDR3 spans 13 amino acids. Germline trimming cut 6 bases from V and 4 bases from J; bases unmatched to any gene: 7. Looked up from germline, CDR1 is SQVTM and CDR2 is ANQGSEA. The DNA of the CDR3 is TGCAGCGTAGGACAGGGCGGGTTAGAGACCCAGTACTTC. Residues: CSVGQGGLETQYF.

The chain couples TRBV11-3 to TRBJ1-1; TRBD1 is a possible D gene (6 bases). CDR3 length: 15 amino acids. Per germline, CDR1 SGHNT and CDR2 YENEEA. Deletions cut 0 bases from V and 0 bases from J, with 8 bases between. CDR3 loop: CASSLDGQLNTEAFF. CDR3 bases: TGTGCCAGCAGCTTAGATGGACAGTTGAACACTGAAGCTTTCTTT.

This clone was picked up one time. The J gene is TRBJ2-7, the V gene TRBV7-2, with 12 bases that match TRBD2. Germline-derived CDR1 and CDR2 are SGHTA and FQGNSA. The CDR3 is made up of 15 amino acids. Trimming removed 1 base from V and 5 bases from J; junction bases left unmatched: 3. The CDR3 nucleotides are TGTGCCAGCAGCTTAGGGCTAGCGGGGGGGCACGAGCAGTACTTC. This codes for CASSLGLAGGHEQYF.

This CDR3 reads CSAERAGAFF. The CDR3 nucleotides are TGCAGTGCTGAGAGGGCCGGTGCTTTCTTT. The genes are TRBV20-1 and TRBJ1-1; D not certain. The CDR3 totals 10 residues. CDR1 and CDR2 from the germline V gene are DFQATT and SNEGSKA (reference sequence). V was trimmed by 5 bases and J by 11 bases, leaving 12 bases between them.

Written as DNA, the CDR3 is TGCAGCGTGCGGGACAGTTCTGGAAACACCATATATTTT. Protein product: CSVRDSSGNTIYF. V usage is TRBV29-1 and J usage is TRBJ1-3; 7 nucleotides agree with TRBD1. Germline V lookup: CDR1 SQVTM, CDR2 ANQGSEA. The length of the CDR3 is 13 residues. With 6 bases clipped from V and 1 base from J, the junction kept 3 bases outside the gene matches.

V usage is TRBV7-3 and J usage is TRBJ2-7, with a possible D match to TRBD2 (5 bases). Germline CDR1 is SGHTA and CDR2 is FQGTGA. This CDR3 has 13 residues. V was cut by 5 bases and J by 1 base, with 9 bases left in between. CDR3 DNA: TGTGCCAGCAGCCCCTCGGGGTCCTACGAGCAGTACTTC. Translation: CASSPSGSYEQYF.

The V and J genes are TRBV4-1 and TRBJ1-1; 8 nucleotides line up with TRBD1. The CDR3 is 15 residues long. Trimming took 1 base from V and 1 from J; bases not matched to a gene: 2. Germline V gives CDR1 MGHRA, CDR2 YSYEKL. This CDR3 reads CASSQAGTGNTEAFF. The CDR3 DNA is TGCGCCAGCAGCCAAGCCGGGACAGGGAACACTGAAGCTTTCTTT.

This clone was detected only once. As DNA, the CDR3 is TGTGCCAGCAGTTACATGGAGGGGCGGCAAGAGACCCAGTACTTC. It yields the protein CASSYMEGRQETQYF. This chain connects TRBV6-2 or TRBV6-3 to TRBJ2-5; TRBD2 might be the D (6 bases). V gave up 2 bases and J gave up 2 bases, with 12 bases separating them. The V gene's germline CDR1 is MNHEY and CDR2 SVGEGT. CDR3 size: 15 residues.

This clone was seen only once. The gene calls are TRBV2 and TRBJ1-1; TRBD1 agrees at 8 bases. This CDR3 has 13 amino acids. With 6 bases clipped from V and 8 bases from J, the junction kept 8 bases outside the gene matches. Germline loops: CDR1 SNHLY, CDR2 FYNNEI. CDR3 sequence reads: CASRVEQGGEAFF. The CDR3 nucleotides read TGTGCCAGCAGGGTTGAACAGGGGGGAGAAGCTTTCTTT. Variable domain in full (rest from reference TRBV2 and TRBJ1-1): EPEVTQTPSHQVTQMGQEVILRCVPISNHLYFYWYRQILGQKVEFLVSFYNNEISEKSEIFDDQFSVERPDGSNFTLKIRSTKLEDSAMYFCASRVEQGGEAFFGQGTRLTVV.